This T cell receptor beta chain was found in a study of human T cells and chemical hapten exposure. At least ten counts were recorded for this clonotype. Its specificity is unknown. Stated time point: healthy volunteer bleed at 6 weeks. Someone pulled total RNA out of unfractionated whole blood. Whole-study results and caveats: The number of TCRs above 1 in 1000 frequency did not change after DPC sensitization.

The CDR3 has 15 residues. V lost 6 bases and J 1 base, leaving 15 bases between the germline ends. The germline V gene has CDR1 MDHEN and CDR2 SYDVKM. It was the library that attached unique molecular identifiers to individual cDNA molecules. Original processing methods: Sampled TCR counts reached a median of roughly 98,000 per sample, with values ranging from about 23,224 to 700,000. TCRdb fed the RACE reads into MiXCR, producing one record per CDR3 protein. The V and J calls were not made by the authors but by TCRdb's processing. The sample includes tens of thousands of distinct CDR3 sequences, approximately 5% of them seen just once.

Sequencing input: whole blood. V is TRBV28 and J is TRBJ1-1; D is possibly TRBD1 (5 bases). This sequence originates from a human donor in good health. Some clones in this sample may be carry-over from other donors' samples. DNA for the CDR3: TGTGCCAGCAGCAAACATTATACAGGGAACACTGAAGCTTTCTTT. Amino acids: CASSKHYTGNTEAFF.